The 11 T cell receptor beta chains reported below all come from one sample, sequenced in a study of shared clonotypes between healthy human individuals. Produced via immunoSEQ multiplex PCR; TCRdb's table is partial and in-frame only. The table has 650,000 to 700,000 clones, about nine tenths seen once; the top ten hold roughly 36%. The sample was memory CD8+ T cells from PBMCs. The subset here: CD45RO+ cells pooled with CCR7-negative TemRA cells. The receptor set was obtained from a man aged 18-30 years in good health. Some clones in this sample may be carry-over from other donors' samples.

V is TRBV27 and J is TRBJ1-2; tentatively, D is TRBD1 (6 bases). The germline CDR1 and CDR2 sequences are MNHEY and SMNVEV (reference sequence). V was clipped by 1 base and J by 4 bases, with 13 bases between them. The CDR3 spans 15 residues. The CDR3 spells CASSLFSRGPYGYTF. The CDR3 nucleotides read TGTGCCAGCAGTTTATTTTCCAGGGGCCCCTATGGCTACACCTTC.

This clone showed up just a few times. The chain has TRBV19 and TRBJ1-5; unclear D gene. Trimming removed 2 bases from V and 5 bases from J, with 13 bases in between. The germline V gene encodes CDR1 LNHDA and CDR2 SQIVND (reference sequence). CDR3 size: 15 residues. The CDR3: CASSILLLTDQPQHF. The CDR3 DNA follows: TGTGCCAGTAGTATACTCCTTCTCACGGATCAGCCCCAGCATTTT.

This clone was found once. The V call is TRBV27, the J call TRBJ1-1; D is possibly TRBD1 (5 bases). Trimming pared 0 bases from V and 3 bases from J, leaving 11 bases between. This CDR3 is built from 15 residues. The germline gives CDR1 MNHEY, CDR2 SMNVEV (reference sequence). The CDR3 DNA follows: TGTGCCAGCAGTTTATCGGGGGGACCGTACACTGAAGCTTTCTTT. It encodes CASSLSGGPYTEAFF.

For this clone: Sequence at one end of the junction differs from germline and may be a read error. The chain employs TRBV9 and TRBJ2-1, with 9 bases identical to TRBD1. The CDR3 is 12 residues long. Germline CDR1 is SGDLS and CDR2 is YYNGEE. The CDR3 DNA reads as TGTGCCAGCAGCGGCCGGGACAGGGTTCTCATCTTC. Protein sequence: CASSGRDRVLIF.

This clone appeared a few times. V is TRBV2 and J is TRBJ1-1, with TRBD1 as a possible D gene (5 bases). Germline CDR1 reads SNHLY; CDR2 reads FYNNEI. V lost 10 bases and J 3 bases, leaving 15 bases between the germline ends. The CDR3 has 13 residues. CDR3 loop: CATLRGWDTEAFF. CDR3 DNA: TGTGCCACCCTCCGGGGGTGGGACACTGAAGCTTTCTTT.

This clone was recorded only once. The rearrangement links TRBV27 to TRBJ2-7; the D gene could be TRBD1 or TRBD2 (5 bases each). The CDR3 runs to 11 residues. Trimming took off 5 bases at V and 5 bases at J, with 7 bases between the two ends. From germline, CDR1 is MNHEY and CDR2 SMNVEV (reference sequence). The CDR3 region is CASSMGDEQYF. The CDR3 coding sequence is TGTGCCAGCAGTATGGGGGACGAGCAGTACTTC.

The chain couples TRBV2 to TRBJ2-1, with 8 bases lining up with TRBD2. V lost 6 bases to trimming and J lost 3 bases; unmatched junction nucleotides: 7. The CDR3 is made up of 15 amino acids. The germline gives CDR1 SNHLY, CDR2 FYNNEI. CDR3 loop: CASSRTSGDYNEQFF. The DNA of the CDR3 is TGTGCCAGCAGCCGAACTAGCGGTGACTACAATGAGCAGTTCTTC.

The chain uses TRBV29-1 and TRBJ2-7, with unresolved D. The ends were cut back, 5 bases at V and 5 bases at J, with 13 bases in the middle. The CDR3 is 12 residues long. Germline CDR1 and CDR2: SQVTM and ANQGSEA. The CDR3 is CSVRPPDDEQYF. In DNA form, the CDR3 reads TGCAGCGTTAGACCCCCGGACGACGAGCAGTACTTC.

Note on this clone: Other DNA sequences of this sample code for an identical CDR3. The CDR3 DNA sequence: TGTGCCAGCAGACTAGCGGGAGGCTACAATGAGCAGTTCTTC. Its translation: CASRLAGGYNEQFF. The chain uses TRBV27 and TRBJ2-1; 12 positions agree with TRBD2. CDR1 and CDR2 (germline): MNHEY, SMNVEV (reference sequence). This CDR3 has 14 residues. The ends lost 6 bases at V and 3 bases at J; junction bases unmatched: 0.

In its sample, this clone was seen once. The rearrangement links TRBV29-1 to TRBJ1-2; D not certain. Germline V gene sequence: CDR1 SQVTM, CDR2 ANQGSEA. CDR3 length: 15 residues. V was pared by 4 bases and J by 3 bases, with 18 bases between. Here the CDR3 reads CSVGPPKTPYYGYTF. The CDR3 DNA sequence: TGCAGCGTTGGCCCCCCCAAGACACCGTACTATGGCTACACCTTC.

CDR3 in amino acids: CASSHRAGDEQFF. CDR3 DNA sequence: TGCGCCAGCAGCCACAGAGCAGGGGATGAGCAGTTCTTC. This sequence joins TRBV4-1 and TRBJ2-1; a weak D match, TRBD1 (6 bases). The V gene's germline CDR1 is MGHRA and CDR2 YSYEKL. This CDR3 has 13 amino acids. Trimming removed 3 bases at V and 8 bases at J, with 11 bases between.